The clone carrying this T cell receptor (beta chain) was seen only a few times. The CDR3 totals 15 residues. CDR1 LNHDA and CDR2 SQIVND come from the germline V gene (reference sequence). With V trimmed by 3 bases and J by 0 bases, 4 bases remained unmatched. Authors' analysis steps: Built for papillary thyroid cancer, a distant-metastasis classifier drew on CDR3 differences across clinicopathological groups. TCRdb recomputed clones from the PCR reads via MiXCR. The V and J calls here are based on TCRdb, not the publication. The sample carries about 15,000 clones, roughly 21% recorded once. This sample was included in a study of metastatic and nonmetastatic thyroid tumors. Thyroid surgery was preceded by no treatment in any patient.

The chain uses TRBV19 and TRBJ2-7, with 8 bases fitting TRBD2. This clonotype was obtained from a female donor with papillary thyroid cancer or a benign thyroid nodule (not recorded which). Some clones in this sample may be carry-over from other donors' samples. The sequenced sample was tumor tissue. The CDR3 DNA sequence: TGTGCCAGTAGTATCTCGACTAGCGACTCCTACGAGCAGTACTTC. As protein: CASSISTSDSYEQYF. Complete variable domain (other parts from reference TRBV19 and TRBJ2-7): DGGITQSPKYLFRKEGQNVTLSCEQNLNHDAMYWYRQDPGQGLRLIYYSQIVNDFQKGDIAEGYSVSREKKESFPLTVTSAQKNPTAFYLCASSISTSDSYEQYFGPGTRLTVT.